A single sample gave rise to the 29 T cell receptor beta chains below, sequenced in a study of CD8 T cells in ankylosing spondylitis. General study findings and limits: For ankylosing spondylitis blood, a TCR beta motif of several highly homologous variants appeared characteristic.

These TCRs are of unknown antigen specificity. TCRdb re-derived calls from the 5' RACE reads in MiXCR, one entry per CDR3 protein. The sample lists around 540,000 distinct CDR3 sequences, roughly 13% seen once, with nearly 7% in the top ten. Sequencing used blood, either unsorted or a sorted T cell fraction (not recorded which). These receptors all come from a male donor with ankylosing spondylitis.

In this sample, this clonotype turned up a few times. The gene calls are TRBV27 and TRBJ1-2, with a tentative D call TRBD1 (6 bases). The germline V gene has CDR1 MNHEY and CDR2 SMNVEV (reference sequence). Between the trimmed V and J ends, which lost 0 bases and 8 bases, there was a span of 13 bases. This CDR3 region has 14 residues. CDR3 in amino acids: CASSLSTGLAGYTF. The CDR3 bases are TGTGCCAGCAGTTTATCCACAGGGCTCGCGGGCTACACCTTC.

This clonotype has a count of ten or more. The chain links TRBV7-2 to TRBJ2-1, with a possible D match to TRBD2 (6 bases). V lost 1 base and J lost 4, with 14 bases in between. The V gene's germline CDR1 is SGHTA and CDR2 FQGNSA. This CDR3 spans 16 amino acids. The CDR3 DNA reads TGTGCCAGCAGCTTAGGTGCGACTAGGGCTTACAATGAGCAGTTCTTC. Its translation: CASSLGATRAYNEQFF.

The chain carries TRBV12-3 or TRBV12-4 and TRBJ1-1; D remains unclear. V gave up 6 bases and J gave up 5 bases, with 10 bases separating them. The CDR3 is made up of 12 amino acids. For the CDR3, the DNA is TGTGCCAGCAGCTATACGGGTACTGAAGCTTTCTTT. Its protein product is CASSYTGTEAFF.

The chain links TRBV27 to TRBJ1-4; tentative D call: TRBD1 (6 bases). The germline CDR1 and CDR2 sequences are MNHEY and SMNVEV (reference sequence). The CDR3 totals 15 residues. Trimming shortened V by 6 bases and J by 5 bases, and 16 bases separated the two germline ends. The CDR3 sequence is CASSSGWGLNEKLFF. The DNA of the CDR3 is TGTGCCAGCAGCTCCGGCTGGGGGCTCAATGAAAAACTGTTTTTT.

The chain links TRBV5-5 to TRBJ2-1; 14 bases match TRBD2. Germline V CDR1 and CDR2: SGHKS, YYEKEE (reference sequence). Trimming took 3 bases from V and 4 from J; bases not matched to a gene: 6. This CDR3 has 17 residues. The CDR3 coding sequence is TGTGCCAGCAGCTATACCGGGACTAGCGGGGGTTACAATGAGCAGTTCTTC. The encoded protein is CASSYTGTSGGYNEQFF. Complete variable domain (other parts from reference TRBV5-5 and TRBJ2-1): DAGVTQSPTHLIKTRGQQVTLRCSPISGHKSVSWYQQVLGQGPQFIFQYYEKEERGRGNFPDRFSARQFPNYSSELNVNALLLGDSALYLCASSYTGTSGGYNEQFFGPGTRLTVL.

This chain links TRBV15 with TRBJ1-5; D call uncertain. CDR3 length equals 15 residues. Trimming cost V 0 bases and J 0 bases, with 6 bases left between them. The germline gives CDR1 LNHNV, CDR2 YYDKDF (reference sequence). The CDR3 DNA follows: TGTGCCACCAGCAGAGATGGTTCTAGCAATCAGCCCCAGCATTTT. This gives the protein CATSRDGSSNQPQHF.

This clonotype appeared a few times. V gene TRBV4-1 combines with J gene TRBJ2-4; tentative D call: TRBD1 (6 bases). The CDR3 totals 15 residues. V was clipped by 3 bases and J by 11 bases, with 20 bases between them. Germline loops: CDR1 MGHRA, CDR2 YSYEKL. CDR3 region: CASSHQAHNRAVQYF. CDR3 coding DNA: TGCGCCAGCAGCCACCAAGCTCATAACAGGGCCGTTCAGTACTTC.

This sequence joins TRBV6-1 and TRBJ1-1; 7 bases are shared with TRBD1. Germline V lookup: CDR1 MNHNS, CDR2 SASEGT. With V trimmed by 3 bases and J by 1 base, 5 bases remained unmatched. The CDR3 runs to 15 residues. The CDR3 spells CASSDPYRGNTEAFF. CDR3 nucleotide sequence: TGTGCCAGCAGTGATCCGTACAGGGGGAACACTGAAGCTTTCTTT.

This clonotype was seen at least ten times. This rearrangement joins TRBV29-1 to TRBJ1-1, with D unclear. Trimming took 4 bases from V and 1 from J, leaving 10 bases between them. Looked up from germline, CDR1 is SQVTM and CDR2 is ANQGSEA. The CDR3 covers 13 residues. This CDR3 is CSVVGSRNTEAFF. Written as DNA, the CDR3 is TGCAGCGTTGTAGGGTCCAGGAACACTGAAGCTTTCTTT.

In this sample, this clonotype turned up a few times. The CDR3 nucleotides read TGTGCCAGCAGCTTATGGAGCCTTTCAGACAATGAGCAGTTCTTC. It codes for CASSLWSLSDNEQFF. The rearrangement uses TRBV11-2 and TRBJ2-1; D is unresolved. The germline CDR1 and CDR2 sequences are SGHAT and FQNNGV. This CDR3 contains 15 residues. Between the trimmed V and J ends, which lost 2 bases and 5 bases, there was a span of 13 bases.

This clonotype was counted many times. The chain uses TRBV7-9 and TRBJ2-7, with D tentatively TRBD1 (5 bases). This CDR3 has 12 amino acids. Trimming cost V 2 bases and J 3 bases, with 5 bases left between them. CDR1 SEHNR and CDR2 FQNEAQ come from the germline V gene (reference sequence). The CDR3 loop is CASSLQGYEQYF. In nucleotides, the CDR3 is TGTGCCAGCAGCTTACAGGGCTACGAGCAGTACTTC.

This clonotype was counted many times. The chain links TRBV5-1 to TRBJ2-2; 9 bases are a match to TRBD1. CDR1 is SGHRS, CDR2 YFSETQ, per germline. Trimming cost V 4 bases and J 7 bases; bases outside gene matches: 8. This CDR3 has 15 amino acids. The CDR3 loop is CASSIRTGADGELFF. The DNA for the CDR3 is TGCGCCAGCAGCATCCGGACAGGGGCTGACGGGGAGCTGTTTTTT.

This clonotype has ten or more counts. The chain joins TRBV5-1 to TRBJ2-3; D uncertain. Trimming took 1 base from V and 2 from J, leaving 11 bases between them. This CDR3 spans 15 amino acids. The germline V gene encodes CDR1 SGHRS and CDR2 YFSETQ. CDR3 amino acids: CASSLLAPLTDTQYF. CDR3 DNA: TGCGCCAGCAGCTTGTTAGCACCCCTCACAGATACGCAGTATTTT.

This clonotype was counted ten times or more. The genes are TRBV11-2 and TRBJ2-7; D uncertain. The CDR3 contains 14 residues. CDR1 SGHAT and CDR2 FQNNGV come from the germline V gene. V gave up 2 bases and J gave up 4 bases, with 12 bases separating them. CDR3 bases: TGTGCCAGCAGCTTAAATAGTTTGCGTTACGAGCAGTACTTC. Protein product: CASSLNSLRYEQYF.

As DNA, the CDR3 is TGTGCCAGCAGTATCCCGAGCGGGAGTACAGGGGCCCAGTACTTC. It specifies CASSIPSGSTGAQYF. The rearrangement uses TRBV28 and TRBJ2-5, with D perhaps matching TRBD2 (8 bases). V lost 5 bases and J 9 bases, leaving 22 bases between the germline ends. Germline-derived CDR1 and CDR2 are MDHEN and SYDVKM. The CDR3 consists of 15 residues.

This chain uses TRBV18 with TRBJ1-3; D uncertain. V was cut by 2 bases and J by 0 bases, with 11 bases left in between. This CDR3 contains 16 residues. Looked up from germline, CDR1 is KGHSH and CDR2 is LQKENI. As DNA, the CDR3 is TGTGCCAGCTCACCAACGGGCAGTAACTCTGGAAACACCATATATTTT. This translates into CASSPTGSNSGNTIYF.

The V gene is TRBV11-2, the J gene TRBJ2-1; unclear D gene. V lost 4 bases, J lost 6 bases, and 16 bases lay in between. The germline V gene has CDR1 SGHAT and CDR2 FQNNGV. There are 15 residues in the CDR3. Written as DNA, the CDR3 is TGTGCCAGCAGCTCCCAGGCACTACCCCCCAATGAGCAGTTCTTC. Residues: CASSSQALPPNEQFF. The full variable domain, its missing parts supplied by reference TRBV11-2 and TRBJ2-1, is EAGVAQSPRYKIIEKRQSVAFWCNPISGHATLYWYQQILGQGPKLLIQFQNNGVVDDSQLPKDRFSAERLKGVDSTLKIQPAKLEDSAVYLCASSSQALPPNEQFFGPGTRLTVL.

This chain links TRBV20-1 with TRBJ1-1, with TRBD1 as a possible D gene (5 bases). Trimming removed 5 bases from V and 4 bases from J, with 20 bases in between. The CDR3 extends over 15 amino acids. Germline values: CDR1 DFQATT, CDR2 SNEGSKA (reference sequence). CDR3 nucleotides: TGCAGTGCTGGGGGGGGATACGGAGTTGGCACTGAAGCTTTCTTT. This gives the protein CSAGGGYGVGTEAFF.

The rearrangement links TRBV20-1 to TRBJ2-1; 9 bases map to TRBD1. The CDR3 extends over 18 amino acids. With V trimmed by 6 bases and J by 4 bases, 19 bases remained unmatched. Germline CDR1 reads DFQATT; CDR2 reads SNEGSKA (reference sequence). CDR3 amino acids: CSASLRDRVFLAYNEQFF. The CDR3 DNA reads TGCAGTGCAAGCCTCCGGGACAGGGTCTTCCTTGCTTACAATGAGCAGTTCTTC.

DNA of the CDR3: TGCAGTGCTATGTGGGGCAGGCATAGCAATCAGCCCCAGCATTTT. It translates to CSAMWGRHSNQPQHF. The rearrangement joins TRBV20-1 to TRBJ1-5; a possible D gene is TRBD1 (5 bases). Germline CDR1 reads DFQATT; CDR2 reads SNEGSKA (reference sequence). The CDR3 is 15 amino acids. V was trimmed by 4 bases and J by 0 bases, leaving 13 bases between them.

This clonotype was counted a few times. The gene calls are TRBV11-2 and TRBJ2-3; tentative D call: TRBD1 (7 bases). This CDR3 comprises 16 residues. Germline assignment: CDR1 SGHAT and CDR2 FQNNGV. The V gene lost 3 bases and the J gene lost 1 base, with 14 bases spanning the gap. CDR3 residues: CASSFFGRGGTDTQYF. The CDR3 DNA reads TGTGCCAGCAGCTTTTTCGGCAGGGGGGGCACAGATACGCAGTATTTT.

This clonotype was seen more than once but under ten times. The J gene is TRBJ1-5, the V gene TRBV20-1; D remains unclear. The CDR3 sequence is 14 residues long. The V and J ends lost 2 bases and 2 bases respectively, with 10 bases between them. Germline V gene data show CDR1 as DFQATT and CDR2 as SNEGSKA (reference sequence). The CDR3 protein is CSARRPLGNQPQHF. DNA of the CDR3: TGCAGTGCTAGAAGGCCACTCGGCAATCAGCCCCAGCATTTT.

The chain uses TRBV5-1 and TRBJ2-5; D is perhaps TRBD2 (6 bases). The length of the CDR3 is 18 residues. Germline CDR1 is SGHRS and CDR2 is YFSETQ. The V gene lost 1 base and the J gene lost 5 bases, with 24 bases spanning the gap. CDR3 loop: CASSLQPLETAGWETQYF. CDR3 DNA sequence: TGCGCCAGCAGCTTGCAGCCGCTCGAGACCGCGGGATGGGAGACCCAGTACTTC. Drawing the rest from reference TRBV5-1 and TRBJ2-5, the complete variable domain is KAGVTQTPRYLIKTRGQQVTLSCSPISGHRSVSWYQQTPGQGLQFLFEYFSETQRNKGNFPGRFSGRQFSNSRSEMNVSTLELGDSALYLCASSLQPLETAGWETQYFGPGTRLLVL.

This clonotype was seen only a few times. The rearrangement joins TRBV20-1 to TRBJ2-5; D possibly corresponds to TRBD2 (5 bases). Germline V gene data show CDR1 as DFQATT and CDR2 as SNEGSKA (reference sequence). The CDR3 is 14 amino acids. V was trimmed by 3 bases and J by 4 bases, leaving 15 bases between them. In nucleotides, the CDR3 is TGCAGTGCTAGTCCCGGTAGAGGGCTAGAGACCCAGTACTTC. Its translation is CSASPGRGLETQYF.

The rearrangement uses TRBV12-3 or TRBV12-4 and TRBJ1-5; unclear D gene. The ends were cut back, 3 bases at V and 0 bases at J, with 9 bases in the middle. This CDR3 comprises 15 residues. The CDR3 bases are TGTGCCAGCAGTTTTGAGGGAAATAGCAATCAGCCCCAGCATTTT. Protein product: CASSFEGNSNQPQHF.

This clonotype was recorded a few times. The CDR3 is CASTIQSGITEAFF. Here the CDR3 DNA reads TGTGCCAGTACGATTCAGTCGGGGATCACTGAAGCTTTCTTT. The chain recombines TRBV4-2 with TRBJ1-1; D call uncertain. V was pared by 9 bases and J by 4 bases, with 18 bases between. The germline gives CDR1 LGHNA, CDR2 YNFKEQ. This CDR3 has 14 residues.

This clonotype came up a few times. This chain uses TRBV11-2 with TRBJ2-3, with 10 bases matching TRBD2. Germline V gene lookup returns CDR1 SGHAT and CDR2 FQNNGV. Trimming took 4 bases from V and 2 from J; bases not matched to a gene: 6. The CDR3 spans 16 residues. The CDR3 loop reads CASSSLAGEVTDTQYF. CDR3 coding DNA: TGTGCCAGCAGCTCTCTAGCGGGAGAGGTCACAGATACGCAGTATTTT.

This clonotype was detected only a few times. J is TRBJ2-2 and V is TRBV12-5; D may be TRBD1 (6 bases). Germline loops: CDR1 LGHNT, CDR2 FRNRAP. V was shortened by 5 bases and J by 3 bases, with 16 bases between the two germline ends. The CDR3 loop spans 16 amino acids. The CDR3 loop is CASGPSRGRDTGELFF. The CDR3 nucleotides are TGTGCTAGTGGTCCTTCCAGGGGCCGGGACACCGGGGAGCTGTTTTTT.

The chain combines TRBV5-5 with TRBJ2-3; 9 bases map to TRBD2. This CDR3 spans 17 amino acids. CDR1 SGHKS and CDR2 YYEKEE come from the germline V gene (reference sequence). Trimming at V came to 4 bases and at J to 4 bases, leaving 13 bases not matched to a gene. The CDR3 DNA follows: TGTGCCAGCAGCCCCTCCCTTAGCGGGGGAATAGCAGATACGCAGTATTTT. Translated, it gives CASSPSLSGGIADTQYF.